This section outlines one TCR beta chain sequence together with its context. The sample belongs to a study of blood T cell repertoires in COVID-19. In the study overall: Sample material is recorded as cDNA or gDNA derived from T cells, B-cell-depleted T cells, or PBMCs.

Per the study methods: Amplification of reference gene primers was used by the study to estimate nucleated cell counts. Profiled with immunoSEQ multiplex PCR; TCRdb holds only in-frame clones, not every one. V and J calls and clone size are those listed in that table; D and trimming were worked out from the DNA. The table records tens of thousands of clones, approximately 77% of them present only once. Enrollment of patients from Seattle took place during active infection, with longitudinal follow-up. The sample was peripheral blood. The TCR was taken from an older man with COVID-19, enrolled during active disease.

CDR3: CASSDRGLIRETQYF. The CDR3 DNA sequence: TGTGCCAGCAGTGACAGGGGGCTAATACGAGAGACCCAGTACTTC. V and J are TRBV2 and TRBJ2-5; 8 bases are shared with TRBD1. The CDR3 runs to 15 residues. V dropped 3 bases and J dropped 4; count of bases not matched to a gene: 7. Per germline, CDR1 SNHLY and CDR2 FYNNEI.